The rows below give T cell receptor beta chains drawn from one sample of a study of blood T cell repertoires in COVID-19. Only in-frame clones appear in the TCRdb table, and some are missing; sequencing was by immunoSEQ multiplex PCR. Among some 270,000 clones, approximately 86% were seen once, and the ten largest hold 0.85% to 0.9%. Sample: peripheral blood. Receptor source: a human donor with COVID-19, enrolled during active disease. The donor label of this sample is uncertain. The CDR3 runs from the conserved cysteine through the conserved F or W. D genes are given only for firm matches. The size entry is marked missing in some rows and otherwise reads once, few, many or a size class.

clone_size j_call v_call d_call cdr3_length cdr3_nt cdr3_aa
few TRBJ2-7 TRBV27 TRBD1 16 TGTGCCAGCACCCCCATCCCAGGGGGCCACTGGTACGAGCAGTACTTC CASTPIPGGHWYEQYF
- TRBJ1-1 TRBV6-1 - 15 TGTGCCAGCAGTGAATATCAGGCGATGAGTACTGAAGCTTTCTTT CASSEYQAMSTEAFF
- TRBJ2-1 TRBV11-3 TRBD2 19 TGTGCCAGCAGCGCCCGACTAGCGGGAGTCGGGCTTGGGTTGAATGAGCAGTTCTTC CASSARLAGVGLGLNEQFF
- TRBJ1-5 TRBV19 - 12 TGTGCCAGCAGGTATAGCAATCAGCCCCAGCATTTT CASRYSNQPQHF
- TRBJ1-3 TRBV28 TRBD1 15 TGTGCCAGCAGCCTACAGGGGGGGGCTGGAAACACCATATATTTT CASSLQGGAGNTIYF
- TRBJ1-2 TRBV30 - 12 TGTGCCTGGAGCCACTTAGACTATGGCTACACCTTC CAWSHLDYGYTF
- TRBJ1-5 TRBV12-3/TRBV12-4 - 13 TGTGCCAGCAGCCCACCGGGATATCAGCCCCAGCATTTT CASSPPGYQPQHF
- TRBJ2-7 TRBV11-2 - 14 TGTGCCAGCACCCTAAGATTCCCAGGGGCCGAGCAGTACTTC CASTLRFPGAEQYF
- TRBJ1-4 TRBV30 - 12 TGTGCCTGGAGTAGGACAGCTGAAAAACTGTTTTTT CAWSRTAEKLFF
- TRBJ1-4 TRBV6-5 TRBD1 15 TGTGCCAGCAGGGGCCCCAGGACAGGGGATGAAAAACTGTTTTTT CASRGPRTGDEKLFF
- TRBJ2-2 TRBV7-7 TRBD2 18 TGTGCTAGCAGCTTGGGACTAGCGGGAGGGCCCGACACCGGGGAGCTGTTTTTT CASSLGLAGGPDTGELFF
few TRBJ1-1 TRBV10-2 - 13 TGCGCCAGCAGTGGGACATCCGGTGTGACGGCTTTCTTT CASSGTSGVTAFF
- TRBJ1-4 TRBV5-5 TRBD1 14 TGTGCCAGCAGCACTCCGGGACAGGGCGAAAAACTGTTTTTT CASSTPGQGEKLFF
once TRBJ2-2 TRBV28 - 12 TGTGCCAGCGGGCAGATGACCGGGGAGCTGTTTTTT CASGQMTGELFF
- TRBJ1-2 TRBV7-6 - 12 TGTGCCAGCAGCCCGAGGGGCGGGGTTCACACCTTC CASSPRGGVHTF
- TRBJ1-1 TRBV30 - 14 TGTGCCTGGAGTGTAAGCCAGGGTGCCACTGAAGCTTTCTTT CAWSVSQGATEAFF
- TRBJ2-7 TRBV30 - 12 TGTGCCTGGAGTGTATTATCGTACGAGCAGTACTTC CAWSVLSYEQYF
- TRBJ1-2 TRBV5-1 - 15 TGCGCCCGCAGGGAGGGGGGGCAGGCCCTCGGGGGCTACACCTTC CARREGGQALGGYTF
- TRBJ2-1 TRBV18 TRBD2 20 TGTGCCAGCTCACCACCGCTCGAAAAGGGTGTGGGGGGGATTAACAATGAGCAGTTCTTC CASSPPLEKGVGGINNEQFF
- TRBJ2-1 TRBV11-1 TRBD1 15 TGTGCCAGCAGCCTCCATGGGACAGGGGGGGATGAGCAGTTCTTC CASSLHGTGGDEQFF
- TRBJ2-7 TRBV21-1 - 15 TGTGCCAGCACCCCTCCCCCCCTAAAGGGGATCGAGCAGTACTTC CASTPPPLKGIEQYF
- TRBJ1-1 TRBV3-1/TRBV3-2 - 14 TGTGCCAGCAGCCAAGACGGACAGACCCCTGAAGCTTTCTTT CASSQDGQTPEAFF
- TRBJ1-1 TRBV28 - 16 TGTGCCAGCAGCACTACTAGCGGTTTCATGAACACTGAAGCTTTCTTT CASSTTSGFMNTEAFF
few TRBJ1-4 TRBV5-5 - 16 TGTGCCAGCAGCTGGAGACCCGGGGCAACTAATGAAAAACTGTTTTTT CASSWRPGATNEKLFF
few TRBJ1-5 TRBV30 - 15 TGTGCCTGGAGTGACCGGGGTAGGAGCAATCAGCCCCAGCATTTT CAWSDRGRSNQPQHF
- TRBJ2-5 TRBV28 - 15 TGTGCCAGCAGTCCACCGCCCGGAGGGGAAGAGACCCAGTACTTC CASSPPPGGEETQYF
- TRBJ1-5 TRBV18 - 19 TGTGCCAGCTCACCGCGGGGGGCCCCCTGGAACTCGGGCAATCAGCCCCAGCATTTT CASSPRGAPWNSGNQPQHF
- TRBJ1-1 TRBV13 - 16 TGTGCCAGCAGCTTGTCGATTGGACAGAGGAGCACTGAAGCTTTCTTT CASSLSIGQRSTEAFF
- TRBJ1-5 TRBV3-1/TRBV3-2 TRBD1 14 TGTGCCAGCAGCCAGACAGGGTGGGATCAGCCCCAGCATTTT CASSQTGWDQPQHF
- TRBJ1-2 TRBV6-1 TRBD1 16 TGTGCCAGCAGTGGACATTCCGGGACAGTAAGCTATGGCTACACCTTC CASSGHSGTVSYGYTF
- TRBJ2-1 TRBV10-3 TRBD2 16 TGTGCCATCAGCCCAGCCGGGACTAACTCCCTCAATGAGCAGTTCTTC CAISPAGTNSLNEQFF
- TRBJ2-5 TRBV7-7 - 15 TGTGCTAGCAGCTTACAGGGCCAAGGGGTTGAGACCCAGTACTTC CASSLQGQGVETQYF
- TRBJ1-4 TRBV30 TRBD1 16 TGTGCCTGGAGCTCTGTGACAGGGGACGAAGAGGAAAAACTGTTTTTT CAWSSVTGDEEEKLFF
- TRBJ2-1 TRBV4-3 TRBD2 15 TGCGCCAGCAGCCAAACATCGGTAGCGGGAGTCGAGCAGTTCTTC CASSQTSVAGVEQFF
few TRBJ1-3 TRBV5-4 - 13 TGTGCCAGCAGCTTGGCGGTTGGAAACACCATATATTTT CASSLAVGNTIYF
- TRBJ2-3 TRBV15 - 16 TGTGCCACCAGCAGAGATCGCGCAGGGAGGATAGATACGCAGTATTTT CATSRDRAGRIDTQYF
once TRBJ1-2 TRBV6-5 - 13 TGTGCCAGCAGCACAGGGCCCTCCTATGGCTACACCTTC CASSTGPSYGYTF
once TRBJ1-6 TRBV30 TRBD1 13 TGTGCCTGGGGCGGACAGGGGGCTTCACCCCTCCACTTT CAWGGQGASPLHF
- TRBJ2-3 TRBV6-5 TRBD1 14 TGTGCCAGCTCGGACAGGGGAGTTGTAGATACGCAGTATTTT CASSDRGVVDTQYF
- TRBJ2-5 TRBV9 - 15 TGTGCCAGCAGCGTAGACGGACTAAGAGAGGAGACCCAGTACTTC CASSVDGLREETQYF
- TRBJ2-5 TRBV2 - 12 TGTGCCAGCACGGGCGCAGGGGAGACCCAGTACTTC CASTGAGETQYF
- TRBJ2-5 TRBV19 - 15 TGTGCCAGTAGTACAGGTCGGGGCAGGGGAGAGACCCAGTACTTC CASSTGRGRGETQYF
- TRBJ1-6 TRBV6-5 - 13 TGTGCCAGCAGCCGGGGACAAGATTCACCCCTCCACTTT CASSRGQDSPLHF
- TRBJ1-2 TRBV27 - 14 TGTGCCAGCAGTTTAGGTCCAGGATACTATGGCTACACCTTC CASSLGPGYYGYTF
- TRBJ2-5 TRBV28 - 13 TGTGCCAGCAGCATACAGGGATCGGAGACCCAGTACTTC CASSIQGSETQYF
once TRBJ2-3 TRBV19 TRBD2 16 TGTGCCAGTAGTCCCCGAACTAGCGGGATGGCAGATACGCAGTATTTT CASSPRTSGMADTQYF
- TRBJ2-4 TRBV18 - 17 TGTGCCAGCTCACCACCGATCGGAGCGGGCCAAGAAAACATTCAGTACTTC CASSPPIGAGQENIQYF
- TRBJ2-5 TRBV21-1 - 17 TGTGCCAGCAGCAACTTTCGCGGGTCCCGGTACCAAGAGACCCAGTACTTC CASSNFRGSRYQETQYF
once TRBJ2-5 TRBV5-4 - 14 TGTGCCAGCAGCTTGTTTGAGGATCGTAGGGGGGGGAACTTC CASSLFEDRRGGNF
- TRBJ2-7 TRBV6-5 TRBD1 15 TGTGCCAGCAGTTTCCGACAGGGTGGCTCCTACGAGCAGTACTTC CASSFRQGGSYEQYF
- TRBJ1-5 TRBV2 - 11 TGTGCCACCACTATGAATCAGCCCCAGCATTTT CATTMNQPQHF
- TRBJ1-5 TRBV7-3 - 13 TGTGCCAGCAGCTTCAGTATCGATCAGCCCCAGCATTTT CASSFSIDQPQHF
- TRBJ2-5 TRBV5-1 TRBD2 14 TGCGCCAGCAGACTAGCGGGAGGCCAAGAGACCCAGTACTTC CASRLAGGQETQYF
once TRBJ1-5 TRBV12-3/TRBV12-4 - 13 TGTGCCAGCAGTACCTCAGAAGATCAGCCCCAGCATTTT CASSTSEDQPQHF
few TRBJ2-7 TRBV20-1 - 12 TGCAGTGCTAGTCAGGGGCAGTACGAGCAGTACTTC CSASQGQYEQYF
- TRBJ2-1 TRBV30 TRBD1 13 TGTGCCTGGGCGGGGAACAGGGGGAATGAGCAGTTCTTC CAWAGNRGNEQFF
- TRBJ2-7 TRBV28 TRBD2 16 TGTGCCAGCAGTACCAGTAGCGGGAGCAGGGTTCTAGAGCAGTACTTC CASSTSSGSRVLEQYF
- TRBJ2-7 TRBV27 TRBD2 16 TGTGCCAGCAGTTGGGGAGGGCTAGCGGGGGCCTACGAGCAGTACTTC CASSWGGLAGAYEQYF